Each of the 27 T cell receptor beta chains below was sequenced from the same sample in a study of radiotherapy plus CTLA-4 blockade in lung cancer. Repertoires were generated with immunoSEQ multiplex PCR, while TCRdb's copy carries only in-frame clones and drops some. This sample has 90,000 or so clones, with roughly four fifths found just once. The sequences come from peripheral blood, collected from a patient treated with radiotherapy plus ipilimumab. The receptors derive from a human donor with non-small cell lung cancer who had stable disease on radiotherapy plus ipilimumab.

The chain uses TRBV10-1 and TRBJ2-1; possibly TRBD1 for D (5 bases). The CDR3 runs to 14 residues. Trimming pared 5 bases from V and 6 bases from J, leaving 14 bases between. Germline V lookup: CDR1 WNHNN, CDR2 SYGVQD (reference sequence). The CDR3, as DNA: TGCGCCAGCAGTCTTGACAGACCATTCAATGAGCAGTTCTTC. This encodes CASSLDRPFNEQFF.

This clone was counted a few times. The chain carries TRBV7-9 and TRBJ2-3; 10 nucleotides align to TRBD2. Trimming at V came to 4 bases and at J to 0 bases, leaving 7 bases not matched to a gene. CDR3 length: 17 amino acids. Germline loops: CDR1 SEHNR, CDR2 FQNEAQ (reference sequence). The CDR3 DNA sequence: TGTGCCAGCAGCTCGCGACTAGCGGGCCCTAGCACAGATACGCAGTATTTT. The encoded protein is CASSSRLAGPSTDTQYF. Full variable domain (rest looked up from reference TRBV7-9 and TRBJ2-3): DTGVSQNPRHKITKRGQNVTFRCDPISEHNRLYWYRQTLGQGPEFLTYFQNEAQLEKSRLLSDRFSAERPKGSFSTLEIQRTEQGDSAMYLCASSSRLAGPSTDTQYFGPGTRLTVL.

This clone is a singleton in its sample. The chain carries TRBV6-1 and TRBJ2-7; D call uncertain. The CDR3 spans 14 residues. Between the trimmed V and J ends, which lost 4 bases and 1 base, there was a span of 11 bases. Germline V gene data show CDR1 as MNHNS and CDR2 as SASEGT. CDR3 protein: CASSGLVGSYEQYF. CDR3 coding DNA: TGTGCCAGCAGTGGCCTAGTTGGATCCTACGAGCAGTACTTC.

V gene TRBV28 combines with J gene TRBJ1-2, with D perhaps matching TRBD1 (6 bases). Germline loops: CDR1 MDHEN, CDR2 SYDVKM. Trimming took 10 bases from V and 2 from J, leaving 17 bases between them. The CDR3 is made up of 14 amino acids. The CDR3 bases are TGTGCCACCTGGGGACAACCGGAAAACTATGGCTACACCTTC. Translating it yields CATWGQPENYGYTF.

This chain links TRBV2 with TRBJ1-2; a possible D gene is TRBD1 (6 bases). Germline V gives CDR1 SNHLY, CDR2 FYNNEI. V shed 9 bases and J shed 3 bases, with 14 bases lying between them. The CDR3 runs 13 residues. The CDR3 coding sequence is TGTGCCAGTGATGGCGCAGGGGACTATGGCTACACCTTC. This encodes CASDGAGDYGYTF.

This rearrangement joins TRBV29-1 to TRBJ2-1; either TRBD1 or TRBD2 may fit D (5 bases each). Deletions cut 8 bases from V and 5 bases from J, with 13 bases between. The length of the CDR3 is 12 residues. Germline V gives CDR1 SQVTM, CDR2 ANQGSEA. The CDR3 nucleotides are TGCAGCATTGGGGGTATCAACAATGAGCAGTTCTTC. Its translation is CSIGGINNEQFF.

The chain combines TRBV4-1 with TRBJ1-4, with D maybe TRBD1 (6 bases). Trimming cost V 0 bases and J 2 bases, with 25 bases left between them. Per germline, CDR1 MGHRA and CDR2 YSYEKL. The CDR3 contains 21 residues. CDR3 nucleotides: TGCGCCAGCAGCCAAGATCTGGTGGACAGCCGGGGCCCTAAGACTAATGAAAAACTGTTTTTT. It translates to CASSQDLVDSRGPKTNEKLFF.

The rearrangement joins TRBV7-8 to TRBJ2-7; 9 bases fit TRBD1. Per the germline V gene, CDR1 is SGHVS and CDR2 is FQNEAQ. The length of the CDR3 is 13 residues. V trimming: 5 bases; J trimming: 3 bases; junction bases outside the gene matches: 2. CDR3 in amino acids: CASSPDRGYEQYF. CDR3 sequence (DNA): TGTGCCAGCAGCCCGGACAGGGGCTACGAGCAGTACTTC.

The chain employs TRBV7-9 and TRBJ2-7, with 7 bases matching TRBD2. Germline V lookup: CDR1 SEHNR, CDR2 FQNEAQ (reference sequence). The CDR3 contains 11 residues. V trimming: 5 bases; J trimming: 7 bases; junction bases outside the gene matches: 2. The CDR3, as DNA: TGTGCCAGCAGCCGAGCGGGGGAGCAGTACTTC. Its translation: CASSRAGEQYF.

The chain links TRBV11-2 to TRBJ1-6; perhaps TRBD1 as D (5 bases). V gave up 1 base and J gave up 12 bases, with 16 bases separating them. The germline CDR1 and CDR2 sequences are SGHAT and FQNNGV. The CDR3 has 15 amino acids. The CDR3 here is CASSLGGRGPGPLHF. CDR3 DNA: TGTGCCAGCAGCTTAGGCGGTAGGGGACCGGGACCCCTCCACTTT. The complete variable domain, with remaining parts taken from reference TRBV11-2 and TRBJ1-6, reads EAGVAQSPRYKIIEKRQSVAFWCNPISGHATLYWYQQILGQGPKLLIQFQNNGVVDDSQLPKDRFSAERLKGVDSTLKIQPAKLEDSAVYLCASSLGGRGPGPLHFGNGTRLTVT.

The CDR3 loop reads CSVQAPDGKNEQFF. CDR3 bases: TGCAGCGTTCAAGCCCCGGACGGGAAGAATGAGCAGTTCTTC. This chain links TRBV29-1 with TRBJ2-1; D is possibly TRBD2 (5 bases). This CDR3 region has 14 residues. The germline CDR1 and CDR2 sequences are SQVTM and ANQGSEA. V lost 5 bases to trimming and J lost 7 bases, with 18 bases between them.

V is TRBV10-3 and J is TRBJ2-3; D uncertain. Between the trimmed V and J ends, which lost 0 bases and 5 bases, there was a span of 6 bases. In germline, CDR1 is ENHRY, CDR2 SYGVKD. The CDR3 has 13 residues. The CDR3 is CAISESPGDTQYF. The CDR3 nucleotides are TGTGCCATCAGTGAGTCACCGGGAGATACGCAGTATTTT.

The V gene is TRBV19, the J gene TRBJ1-6, with 8 nucleotides matching TRBD1. The trim removed 4 bases at V and 5 bases at J, leaving 4 bases unmatched. Germline CDR1 is LNHDA and CDR2 is SQIVND (reference sequence). This CDR3 has 15 residues. CDR3 DNA sequence: TGTGCCAGTAGTAGACAGGGGAGTAATAATTCACCCCTCCACTTT. This sequence encodes CASSRQGSNNSPLHF.

V usage is TRBV5-1 and J usage is TRBJ1-6, with 12 nucleotides matching TRBD1. V was clipped by 3 bases and J by 7 bases; unmatched bases: 5. The CDR3 totals 16 residues. CDR1 SGHRS and CDR2 YFSETQ come from the germline V gene. Written as DNA, the CDR3 is TGCGCCAGCAGCTCGACCGGGACAGGGGGCAATTCACCCCTCCACTTT. This codes for CASSSTGTGGNSPLHF.

The chain is built from TRBV4-2 and TRBJ1-6, with D possibly TRBD1 on 6 matching bases. Germline lookup yields CDR1 LGHNA and CDR2 YNFKEQ. With 2 bases removed from V and 9 bases from J, the gap between germline ends came to 17 bases. The CDR3 totals 16 residues. This CDR3 is CASSQNSGGLGSPLHF. The CDR3 DNA is TGTGCCAGCAGCCAAAACTCTGGGGGCCTTGGTTCACCCCTCCACTTT.

The chain carries TRBV5-4 and TRBJ2-7, with D perhaps TRBD1 (5 bases). Germline CDR1 SGHNT, CDR2 YYREEE (reference sequence). This CDR3 has 13 amino acids. Trimming pared 1 base from V and 2 bases from J, leaving 7 bases between. The CDR3 sequence is CASSLQGTYEQYF. DNA for the CDR3: TGTGCCAGCAGCTTGCAGGGTACCTACGAGCAGTACTTC.

Only a few counts were recorded for this clone. The chain combines TRBV6-1 with TRBJ1-6; the match to TRBD1 covers 7 bases. CDR1 and CDR2 (germline): MNHNS, SASEGT. The length of the CDR3 is 10 residues. V trimming: 4 bases; J trimming: 18 bases; junction bases outside the gene matches: 3. CDR3: CASSATGYHF. The CDR3 coding sequence is TGTGCCAGCAGTGCGACAGGGTACCACTTT.

The rearrangement joins TRBV5-1 to TRBJ2-3; TRBD2 agrees at 11 bases. This CDR3 comprises 20 residues. The V gene end was trimmed by 0 bases and the J gene end by 4 bases; junction bases not matched to a gene: 16. Germline-derived CDR1 and CDR2 are SGHRS and YFSETQ. CDR3 DNA: TGCGCCAGCAGCTTGGGGGTCCTAGCGGGAGGCTCGACAAGCGCAGATACGCAGTATTTT. Encoded protein: CASSLGVLAGGSTSADTQYF.

This clone has a single count. J is TRBJ2-1 and V is TRBV6-1; D is undetermined. The CDR3 contains 16 residues. CDR1 and CDR2 from the germline V gene are MNHNS and SASEGT. V shed 4 bases and J shed 2 bases, with 15 bases lying between them. The CDR3: CASSATDQRPYNEQFF. In DNA, the CDR3 is TGTGCCAGCAGTGCCACCGACCAGCGACCCTACAATGAGCAGTTCTTC.

V gene TRBV15 combines with J gene TRBJ2-7; D is ambiguous. Trimming left V 0 bases short and J 3 bases short, with 18 bases between. Per the germline V gene, CDR1 is LNHNV and CDR2 is YYDKDF (reference sequence). The CDR3 contains 17 residues. This chain's CDR3 is CATSRDNKRTAYYEQYF. The CDR3 region has the DNA TGTGCCACCAGCAGAGATAATAAAAGGACGGCATACTACGAGCAGTACTTC.

This chain uses TRBV7-9 with TRBJ1-2; maybe TRBD1 (5 bases). CDR1 and CDR2 (germline): SEHNR, FQNEAQ (reference sequence). This CDR3 spans 13 amino acids. Trimming shortened V by 2 bases and J by 8 bases, and 12 bases separated the two germline ends. CDR3 coding DNA: TGTGCCAGCAGCTTACAGGGATTAGGGGGCTACACCTTC. Translation: CASSLQGLGGYTF.

The rearrangement joins TRBV4-1 to TRBJ2-7, with 8 bases lining up with TRBD2. CDR1 MGHRA and CDR2 YSYEKL come from the germline V gene. Losses at the gene ends were 3 bases for V and 6 bases for J; bases not matched to a gene: 13. This CDR3 is 16 amino acids long. The CDR3 sequence: CASSHALAGLFGEQYF. CDR3 nucleotides: TGCGCCAGCAGCCACGCTCTAGCGGGTTTATTCGGCGAGCAGTACTTC.

In DNA, the CDR3 is TGTGCCAGCAGCGAAACAGGGAGCTCCTACAATGAGCAGTTCTTC. Protein: CASSETGSSYNEQFF. This sequence joins TRBV7-4 and TRBJ2-1; D may be TRBD1 (6 bases). Germline values: CDR1 SGHVT, CDR2 SQSDAQ. This CDR3 contains 15 residues. V lost 5 bases to trimming and J lost 0 bases, with 11 bases between them.

This chain connects TRBV7-9 to TRBJ2-5; 9 positions agree with TRBD1. The CDR3 runs 14 residues. Trimming at V came to 7 bases and at J to 7 bases, leaving 10 bases not matched to a gene. Germline CDR1 SEHNR, CDR2 FQNEAQ (reference sequence). This chain's CDR3 is CASIAQGAGMTQYF. DNA for the CDR3: TGTGCCAGCATAGCACAGGGGGCTGGGATGACCCAGTACTTC.

The chain employs TRBV2 and TRBJ1-1; TRBD1 might be the D (6 bases). The CDR3 length is 13 residues. Trimming took 6 bases from V and 1 from J, leaving 9 bases between them. Germline V gene data show CDR1 as SNHLY and CDR2 as FYNNEI. The DNA of the CDR3 is TGTGCCAGCAGGGACAGCCGGAACACTGAAGCTTTCTTT. Translated, it gives CASRDSRNTEAFF. Drawing the rest from reference TRBV2 and TRBJ1-1, the complete variable domain is EPEVTQTPSHQVTQMGQEVILRCVPISNHLYFYWYRQILGQKVEFLVSFYNNEISEKSEIFDDQFSVERPDGSNFTLKIRSTKLEDSAMYFCASRDSRNTEAFFGQGTRLTVV.

With respect to this clone: The same CDR3 also results from other DNA sequences found in this sample. The CDR3 DNA follows: TGTGCCAGCAGTCCCCCAGGGACGGGTAATGAAAAACTGTTTTTT. Its translation is CASSPPGTGNEKLFF. The chain couples TRBV28 to TRBJ1-4, with TRBD1 as a possible D gene (5 bases). The CDR3 contains 15 residues. The V and J ends lost 5 bases and 4 bases respectively, with 14 bases between them. CDR1 is MDHEN and CDR2 is SYDVKM in the germline V gene. Based on the CDR3 plus reference TRBV28 and TRBJ1-4, the full variable domain is DVKVTQSSRYLVKRTGEKVFLECVQDMDHENMFWYRQDPGLGLRLIYFSYDVKMKEKGDIPEGYSVSREKKERFSLILESASTNQTSMYLCASSPPGTGNEKLFFGSGTQLSVL.

This chain connects TRBV6-5 to TRBJ2-7; 8 nucleotides match TRBD2. Losses at the gene ends were 9 bases for V and 5 bases for J; bases not matched to a gene: 9. CDR1 MNHEY and CDR2 SVGAGI come from the germline V gene. This CDR3 has 13 amino acids. This CDR3 is CARVEREIDEQYF. DNA for the CDR3: TGTGCCAGGGTCGAGCGGGAGATCGACGAGCAGTACTTC.